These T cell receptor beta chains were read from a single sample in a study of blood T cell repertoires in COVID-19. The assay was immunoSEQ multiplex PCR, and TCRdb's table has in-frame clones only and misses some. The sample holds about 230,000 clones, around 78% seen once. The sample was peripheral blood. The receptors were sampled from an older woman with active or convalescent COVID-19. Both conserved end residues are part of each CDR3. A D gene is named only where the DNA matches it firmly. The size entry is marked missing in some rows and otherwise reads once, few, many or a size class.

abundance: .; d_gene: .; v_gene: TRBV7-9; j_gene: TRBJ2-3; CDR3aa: CASSSWTGNRFTDTQYF; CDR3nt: TGTGCCAGCAGCTCATGGACGGGGAACCGTTTCACAGATACGCAGTATTTT
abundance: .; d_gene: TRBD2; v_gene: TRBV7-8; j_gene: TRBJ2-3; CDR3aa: CASSLVAGAADTQYF; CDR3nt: TGTGCCAGCAGCTTAGTAGCGGGAGCAGCAGATACGCAGTATTTT
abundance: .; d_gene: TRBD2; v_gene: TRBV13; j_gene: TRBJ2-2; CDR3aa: CASTHTSGAYTGELFF; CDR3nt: TGTGCCAGCACCCATACTAGCGGGGCCTACACCGGGGAGCTGTTTTTT
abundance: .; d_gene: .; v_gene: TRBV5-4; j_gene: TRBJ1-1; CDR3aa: CASSLYRTTEAFF; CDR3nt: TGTGCCAGCAGCTTGTACAGGACCACTGAAGCTTTCTTT
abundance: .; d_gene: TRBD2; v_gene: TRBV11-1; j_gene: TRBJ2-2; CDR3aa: CASSRDYNTGELFF; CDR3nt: TGTGCCAGCAGCCGGGACTACAACACCGGGGAGCTGTTTTTT
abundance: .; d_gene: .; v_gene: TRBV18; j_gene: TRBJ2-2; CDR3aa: CASSPVDGGSVTGELFF; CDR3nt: TGTGCCAGCTCCCCTGTGGATGGGGGGAGTGTCACCGGGGAGCTGTTTTTT
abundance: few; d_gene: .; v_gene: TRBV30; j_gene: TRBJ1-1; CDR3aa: CAWSPGGGAFF; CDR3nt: TGTGCCTGGAGCCCCGGCGGCGGGGCTTTCTTT
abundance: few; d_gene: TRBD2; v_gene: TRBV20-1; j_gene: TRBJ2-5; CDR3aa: CSASGQWGGEETQYF; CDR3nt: TGCAGTGCCAGTGGGCAGTGGGGGGGGGAAGAGACCCAGTACTTC
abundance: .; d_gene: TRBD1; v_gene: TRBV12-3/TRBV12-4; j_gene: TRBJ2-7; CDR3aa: CASSKTGAEQYF; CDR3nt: TGTGCCAGCAGTAAGACAGGGGCCGAGCAGTACTTC
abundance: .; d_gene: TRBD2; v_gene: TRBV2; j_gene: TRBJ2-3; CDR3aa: CASSEIPSGSGTQYF; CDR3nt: TGTGCCAGCAGTGAAATACCTAGCGGGAGTGGAACGCAGTATTTT
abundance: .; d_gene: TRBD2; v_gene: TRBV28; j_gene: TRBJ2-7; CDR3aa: CASSLAPLAGGPYEQYF; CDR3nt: TGTGCCAGCAGTTTGGCCCCTCTAGCGGGGGGGCCCTACGAGCAGTACTTC
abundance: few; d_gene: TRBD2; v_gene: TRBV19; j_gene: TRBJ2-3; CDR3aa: CASSIGWDRGGAIDTQYF; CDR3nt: TGTGCCAGTAGTATAGGATGGGACCGCGGGGGAGCCATAGATACGCAGTATTTT
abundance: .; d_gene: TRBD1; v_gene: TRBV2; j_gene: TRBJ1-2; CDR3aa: CASSLGQGPGYGYTF; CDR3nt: TGTGCCAGCAGTCTGGGACAGGGACCGGGGTATGGCTACACCTTC
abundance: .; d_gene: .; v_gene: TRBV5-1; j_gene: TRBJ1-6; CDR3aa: CASSLAVRVYNSPLHF; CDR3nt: TGCGCCAGCAGCTTGGCGGTCAGGGTCTATAATTCACCCCTCCACTTT
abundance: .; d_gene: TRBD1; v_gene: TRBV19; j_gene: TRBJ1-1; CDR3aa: CASSMRSGTVNTEAFF; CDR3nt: TGTGCCAGTAGTATGAGATCCGGGACAGTGAACACTGAAGCTTTCTTT
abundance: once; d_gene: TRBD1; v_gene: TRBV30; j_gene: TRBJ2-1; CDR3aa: CAWSGQGSYNEQFF; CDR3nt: TGTGCCTGGAGTGGACAGGGGTCCTACAATGAGCAGTTCTTC
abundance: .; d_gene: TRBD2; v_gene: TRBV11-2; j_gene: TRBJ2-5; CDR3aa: CASSAGVGGWETQYF; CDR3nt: TGTGCCAGCAGCGCGGGAGTCGGGGGGTGGGAGACCCAGTACTTC
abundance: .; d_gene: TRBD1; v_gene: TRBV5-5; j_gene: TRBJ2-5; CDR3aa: CASSPGQDQETQYF; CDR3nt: TGTGCCAGCAGCCCGGGACAGGACCAAGAGACCCAGTACTTC